Listed below are T cell receptor beta chains from one sample, sequenced in a study of early stage breast cancer tumors. The repertoire was sequenced with immunoSEQ multiplex PCR; TCRdb's copy has only in-frame clones and lacks some. The sample consists of around 14,000 clones, 70% to 80% of them appearing once. Sequenced sample: normal breast tissue next to the tumor. The receptors derive from a person in their fifties with breast cancer. The CDR3 runs from the conserved cysteine through the conserved F or W. A D gene is named only where the DNA matches it firmly. Clone size, where shown, is once, few, many, or a class for clones that have expanded.

DNA: TGTGCCAGCAGCTTAGGCAGGACCACAGGTTCACCCCTCCACTTT; CDR3: CASSLGRTTGSPLHF; D: .; size: few; V: TRBV7-2; J: TRBJ1-6
DNA: TGTGCCAGCAGTGAAGCAGGTTCTACAAGTGAGCAGTTCTTC; CDR3: CASSEAGSTSEQFF; D: .; size: .; V: TRBV2; J: TRBJ2-1
DNA: TGTGCCAGCAGCTTCTCTGGCGGACAGCCCCAGCATTTT; CDR3: CASSFSGGQPQHF; D: .; size: .; V: TRBV5-6; J: TRBJ1-5
DNA: TGTGCCAGCAGCCTACAGATGACAGGGGGCACTGAAGCTTTCTTT; CDR3: CASSLQMTGGTEAFF; D: TRBD1; size: .; V: TRBV5-5; J: TRBJ1-1
DNA: TGTGCCAGCAGTGAAGCGAAGGGCTATGGACAGCCCCAGCATTTT; CDR3: CASSEAKGYGQPQHF; D: .; size: .; V: TRBV6-1; J: TRBJ1-5
DNA: TGTGCCACCAGCAGAGAATCCACAGGGTCTGGGGGCACTGAAGCTTTCTTT; CDR3: CATSRESTGSGGTEAFF; D: .; size: .; V: TRBV15; J: TRBJ1-1
DNA: TGTGCCACCGGGGACAGTCGTGAAGCTTTCTTT; CDR3: CATGDSREAFF; D: TRBD1; size: .; V: TRBV19; J: TRBJ1-1
DNA: TGCGCCAGCAGGGACAGGAACTCTGGAAACACCATATATTTT; CDR3: CASRDRNSGNTIYF; D: TRBD1; size: .; V: TRBV10-2; J: TRBJ1-3
DNA: TGCGCCAGCAGCCTCCGACAGGCGAGTAGCACTGAAGCTTTCTTT; CDR3: CASSLRQASSTEAFF; D: .; size: .; V: TRBV5-1; J: TRBJ1-1
DNA: TGTGCCAGCAGTCAGGTCCGGGGCCGGGGTGAAGCTTTCTTT; CDR3: CASSQVRGRGEAFF; D: .; size: .; V: TRBV6-5; J: TRBJ1-1
DNA: TGTGCCACCAGCAGAAAGGGGCCTAATGAAAAACTGTTTTTT; CDR3: CATSRKGPNEKLFF; D: .; size: .; V: TRBV15; J: TRBJ1-4
DNA: TGCGCCAGCAGCCATACCGGGACGCCTTATGGCTACACCTTC; CDR3: CASSHTGTPYGYTF; D: .; size: once; V: TRBV4-3; J: TRBJ1-2
DNA: TGTGCCAGCAGCTTAGTCCCAGGGGCCGTCGGGGAGCTGTTTTTT; CDR3: CASSLVPGAVGELFF; D: .; size: .; V: TRBV7-6; J: TRBJ2-2
DNA: TGTGCCAGCTCACTCCGACAGGAGAATCAGCCCCAGCATTTT; CDR3: CASSLRQENQPQHF; D: .; size: .; V: TRBV18; J: TRBJ1-5
DNA: TGTGCCAGCAGCTTGACGTCAGCTGGAAACACCATATATTTT; CDR3: CASSLTSAGNTIYF; D: .; size: .; V: TRBV5-5; J: TRBJ1-3
DNA: TGTGCCAGGAGGTGGACAGGGGGGGACGAGCAGTACTTC; CDR3: CARRWTGGDEQYF; D: TRBD1; size: .; V: TRBV9; J: TRBJ2-7
DNA: TGTGCCAGCAGTGGGGGGTGGAATCAGCCCCAGCATTTT; CDR3: CASSGGWNQPQHF; D: .; size: .; V: TRBV25-1; J: TRBJ1-5
DNA: TGTGCCAGTAGTATTCTCCTGGGGCAGGGCACCGGGGAGCTGTTTTTT; CDR3: CASSILLGQGTGELFF; D: .; size: .; V: TRBV19; J: TRBJ2-2
DNA: TGTGCCAGCTCACCAGGGGGTGACAATCAGCCCCAGCATTTT; CDR3: CASSPGGDNQPQHF; D: .; size: .; V: TRBV18; J: TRBJ1-5
DNA: TGTGCCAGCAGCGTAGGAGGTAGCGGGCAGTACTACGAGCAGTACTTC; CDR3: CASSVGGSGQYYEQYF; D: TRBD2; size: .; V: TRBV9; J: TRBJ2-7
DNA: TGTGCCAGCAGCTTGGGGACCAATCAGCCCCAGCATTTT; CDR3: CASSLGTNQPQHF; D: .; size: .; V: TRBV7-2; J: TRBJ1-5
DNA: TGTGCCAGTAGTACACCCGGGACAGGGTTTCAGCCCCAGCATTTT; CDR3: CASSTPGTGFQPQHF; D: TRBD1; size: .; V: TRBV19; J: TRBJ1-5
DNA: TGTGCCAGCGAAAAGACAGGGGGAGTAGGCGAGCAGTACTTC; CDR3: CASEKTGGVGEQYF; D: TRBD1; size: .; V: TRBV5-5; J: TRBJ2-7
DNA: TGTGCCAGTAGTATTTTCGGGCCAGCCTCTGGAAACACCATATATTTT; CDR3: CASSIFGPASGNTIYF; D: .; size: .; V: TRBV19; J: TRBJ1-3
DNA: TGTGCCAGCAGCCGGCGGGGCCCGAGTGAAAAACTGTTTTTT; CDR3: CASSRRGPSEKLFF; D: .; size: .; V: TRBV2; J: TRBJ1-4
DNA: TGTGCCAGCAGCCAGGGGACAGGGAGGAATCAGCCCCAGCATTTT; CDR3: CASSQGTGRNQPQHF; D: TRBD1; size: .; V: TRBV5-4; J: TRBJ1-5
DNA: TGTGCCAGCAGCTCCGTCTTTTCAGACAGGGTTGTAACTGAAGCTTTCTTT; CDR3: CASSSVFSDRVVTEAFF; D: TRBD1; size: once; V: TRBV7-9; J: TRBJ1-1
DNA: TGTGCCAGCAGCTTGCAGGGGGCGGATCACGAGCAGTACTTC; CDR3: CASSLQGADHEQYF; D: TRBD1; size: .; V: TRBV5-6; J: TRBJ2-7
DNA: TGTGCCAGCAGCTTCGGGGCGGGGAGCTCCTACGAGCAGTACTTC; CDR3: CASSFGAGSSYEQYF; D: .; size: once; V: TRBV7-8; J: TRBJ2-7
DNA: TGTGCCAGCAGTTCCGGGGGGCCCGGGGAGCTGTTTTTT; CDR3: CASSSGGPGELFF; D: .; size: .; V: TRBV6-5; J: TRBJ2-2
DNA: TGCGCCAGCAGCCGGCTAGCGGGTTTTTTTTACGAGCAGTACTTC; CDR3: CASSRLAGFFYEQYF; D: TRBD2; size: .; V: TRBV4-3; J: TRBJ2-7
DNA: TGTGCCAGCAGCCCCTCCGGGACAGGGAACTGGACCCAGTACTTC; CDR3: CASSPSGTGNWTQYF; D: TRBD1; size: once; V: TRBV11-2; J: TRBJ2-5
DNA: TGTGCCAGCAGCTTAGAACTAGCGGGAGTAGGAGATACGCAGTATTTT; CDR3: CASSLELAGVGDTQYF; D: TRBD2; size: .; V: TRBV7-3; J: TRBJ2-3
DNA: TGTGCCAGCAGTGAAGCGTCAGGTAAGGCTTTCTTT; CDR3: CASSEASGKAFF; D: .; size: .; V: TRBV2; J: TRBJ1-1
DNA: TGTGCCAGCAGCGTAGCTACCCCATCAGGAGACTTCGGACTAGCGGGAGAGGCCGGGGAGCTGTTTTTT; CDR3: CASSVATPSGDFGLAGEAGELFF; D: TRBD2; size: .; V: TRBV9; J: TRBJ2-2
DNA: TGTGCCAGCATTTCGACAGGGTTCGAGGGGGAGACCCAGTACTTC; CDR3: CASISTGFEGETQYF; D: TRBD1; size: .; V: TRBV6-1; J: TRBJ2-5
DNA: TGTGCCATCGGAACAGGGGGTGTGTCAGATACGCAGTATTTT; CDR3: CAIGTGGVSDTQYF; D: TRBD1; size: .; V: TRBV10-3; J: TRBJ2-3
DNA: TGTGCCAGCAGTGGACAGAGCACTGGGGCCAACGTCCTGACTTTC; CDR3: CASSGQSTGANVLTF; D: .; size: .; V: TRBV6-1; J: TRBJ2-6
DNA: TGTGCCAGCAGCTTAGTCGGGACTAGCGGGGGGCAAGAGACCCAGTACTTC; CDR3: CASSLVGTSGGQETQYF; D: TRBD2; size: .; V: TRBV7-2; J: TRBJ2-5
DNA: TGTGCCAGCCGGAAGGTTTCTAGCGGGAGAGCGTGGGAGACCCAGTACTTC; CDR3: CASRKVSSGRAWETQYF; D: TRBD2; size: .; V: TRBV5-6; J: TRBJ2-5
DNA: TGTGCCAGCAGCTTAGGGGGCGTACGTGCGGGACAGGGGGCGCTCTACTATGGCTACACCTTC; CDR3: CASSLGGVRAGQGALYYGYTF; D: TRBD1; size: once; V: TRBV13; J: TRBJ1-2
DNA: TGTGCCAGCAGTCCCCAATGGGGGGTTGGAACTGAAGCTTTCTTT; CDR3: CASSPQWGVGTEAFF; D: .; size: .; V: TRBV27; J: TRBJ1-1
DNA: TGTGCCAGCAGCGCTTTGCAGGGGAAAAGCAGGACTGAAGCTTTCTTT; CDR3: CASSALQGKSRTEAFF; D: .; size: few; V: TRBV7-9; J: TRBJ1-1
DNA: TGTGCCAGCAGCTTAGTGGGGACAGGGGGGGTAGCCAAAAACATTCAGTACTTC; CDR3: CASSLVGTGGVAKNIQYF; D: TRBD1; size: .; V: TRBV7-2; J: TRBJ2-4
DNA: TGTGCCAGCAGCCGAATGACAGAGAACACTGAAGCTTTCTTT; CDR3: CASSRMTENTEAFF; D: .; size: .; V: TRBV7-2; J: TRBJ1-1
DNA: TGTGCCAGCAGCGTAGACGGGGGGCGAGGTTCACCCCTCCACTTT; CDR3: CASSVDGGRGSPLHF; D: .; size: .; V: TRBV9; J: TRBJ1-6
DNA: TGTGCCAGCAGCTCGGGACAGGGCTATGGCTACACCTTC; CDR3: CASSSGQGYGYTF; D: TRBD1; size: once; V: TRBV5-5; J: TRBJ1-2
DNA: TGTGCCAGCACCTCGGGGGGCGGGTCACCCCTCCACTTT; CDR3: CASTSGGGSPLHF; D: .; size: .; V: TRBV28; J: TRBJ1-6
DNA: TGTGCCACCAGTCCCTCCCTGATTGGCGGCAATCAGCCCCAGCATTTT; CDR3: CATSPSLIGGNQPQHF; D: .; size: .; V: TRBV15; J: TRBJ1-5
DNA: TGCGCCAGCGCTACAGGGGGCTATAATTCACCCCTCCACTTT; CDR3: CASATGGYNSPLHF; D: TRBD1; size: once; V: TRBV5-1; J: TRBJ1-6
DNA: TGTGCCAGCAGCGTTATGGGGGATGAGCAGTTCTTC; CDR3: CASSVMGDEQFF; D: .; size: .; V: TRBV6-1; J: TRBJ2-1
DNA: TGTGCCAGCAGCTTGGGGGTTTTGCGTACAGCTTTCTTT; CDR3: CASSLGVLRTAFF; D: .; size: .; V: TRBV5-6; J: TRBJ1-1
DNA: TGTGCCAGCAGCTTAGTCAACAGGGTGAACACTGAAGCTTTCTTT; CDR3: CASSLVNRVNTEAFF; D: .; size: .; V: TRBV7-2; J: TRBJ1-1
DNA: TGCGCCAGCAGCCGGATGGGACTACTCGGGAATGAGCAGTTCTTC; CDR3: CASSRMGLLGNEQFF; D: TRBD2; size: .; V: TRBV5-1; J: TRBJ2-1
DNA: TGTGCCAGCAGCCCTTTGGGGGTCACTGAAGCTTTCTTT; CDR3: CASSPLGVTEAFF; D: .; size: .; V: TRBV27; J: TRBJ1-1
DNA: TGTGCCAGCAGTGAGCAGATGTACGAGCAGTACTTC; CDR3: CASSEQMYEQYF; D: .; size: .; V: TRBV2; J: TRBJ2-7
DNA: TGTGCCTGGAGTTCACTAGCGGTCACAGATACGCAGTATTTT; CDR3: CAWSSLAVTDTQYF; D: TRBD2; size: .; V: TRBV30; J: TRBJ2-3
DNA: TGTGCCAGCGGCCGCTACTCCTACGAGCAGTACTTC; CDR3: CASGRYSYEQYF; D: .; size: .; V: TRBV2; J: TRBJ2-7
DNA: TGTGCCTGGAGTGTACAGGGAAACACCATATATTTT; CDR3: CAWSVQGNTIYF; D: .; size: few; V: TRBV30; J: TRBJ1-3
DNA: TGTGCCAGCTCACAACTATCCCCGGGACAGCTCTCCTACAATGAGCAGTTCTTC; CDR3: CASSQLSPGQLSYNEQFF; D: TRBD1; size: .; V: TRBV18; J: TRBJ2-1